Described below is a single T cell receptor (beta chain) sequence and its context. Its antigen is unknown. The data were produced by immunoSEQ multiplex PCR, yet TCRdb's version contains in-frame clones alone and is incomplete. The data hold around 91,000 clones, with 80% to 90% observed a single time. The CDR3 is 17 amino acids. CDR1 is MGHDK and CDR2 is SYGVNS in the germline V gene. V was shortened by 7 bases and J by 1 base, with 22 bases between the two germline ends. The sample comes from a study of OX40 agonist ivuxolimab in advanced cancers. Overall study context: Every 2 weeks, patients received ivuxolimab intravenously, dosed at 0.01 to 10 mg/kg.

Study conclusions and caveats: Clones of CD4+ and CD8+ blood T cells grew by week 6 at doses of 0.1 to 3.0 mg/kg.

The chain is built from TRBV25-1 and TRBJ1-1; no definite D call. This TCR came from an adult with an advanced solid tumor such as melanoma, head and neck, liver or kidney cancer. The specimen comprised CD4+ or CD8+ T cells sorted from blood, sampled in a trial of the OX40 agonist ivuxolimab. CDR3 sequence reads: CASTSHPGAGGNTEAFF. CDR3 DNA sequence: TGTGCCAGCACTTCCCACCCCGGCGCCGGAGGGAACACTGAAGCTTTCTTT. The whole variable domain, filled in from reference TRBV25-1 and TRBJ1-1, reads EADIYQTPRYLVIGTGKKITLECSQTMGHDKMYWYQQDPGMELHLIHYSYGVNSTEKGDLSSESTVSRIRTEHFPLTLESARPSHTSQYLCASTSHPGAGGNTEAFFGQGTRLTVV.